Below, one T cell receptor beta chain is given with its context. The target of this receptor is not known. Base-call qualities are not available, and no considerably larger clone is one nucleotide away. Library method: the immunoSEQ multiplex PCR assay. TCRdb carries this immuneACCESS record with in-frame sequences only. Its versions omit some clonotypes, under half of them owing to an unresolved V gene in the studies checked, with the rest unexplained. Across this sample there are around 69,000 clones, with 92% seen only once. The ten largest clones add up to 2% to 2.5% of the sample. The data are from a study of T cell changes during pregnancy in multiple sclerosis (dated by TCRdb to between 2018 and 2021). Turning to the overall study: In women with multiple sclerosis, the researchers looked at how the T cell repertoire shifted as pregnancy progressed.

Inclusive of the bounding cysteine and phenylalanine, the CDR3 is 13 residues long. Only the CDR3 DNA stays, 39 bases, in frame from base 1. Between the V and J ends, shortened by 1 base and 2 bases respectively, the junction contains 6 bases. For CDR1 and CDR2, the germline V gene lists LGHNA and YSLEER. This specimen was peripheral blood, taken in the first trimester of pregnancy. The rearranged chain carries TRBV4-3 and TRBJ2-7; a tentative D match to TRBD1 spans 5 bases. This TCR was sampled from a female donor with multiple sclerosis, enrolled in a pregnancy study. CDR3 loop: CASSQGRAYEQYF. Here is the DNA: TGCGCCAGCAGCCAAGGCAGGGCCTACGAGCAGTACTTC.